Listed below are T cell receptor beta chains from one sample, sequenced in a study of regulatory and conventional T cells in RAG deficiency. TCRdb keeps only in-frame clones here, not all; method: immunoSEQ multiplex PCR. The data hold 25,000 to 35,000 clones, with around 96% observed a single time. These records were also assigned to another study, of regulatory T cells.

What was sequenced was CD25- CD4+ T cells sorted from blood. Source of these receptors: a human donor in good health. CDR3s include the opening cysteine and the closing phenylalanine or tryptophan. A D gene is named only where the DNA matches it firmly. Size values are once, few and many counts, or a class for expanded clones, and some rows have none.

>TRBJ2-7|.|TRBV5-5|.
TGTGCCAGCAGCTTTCCGCGGGGCTACGAGCAGTACTTC
CASSFPRGYEQYF
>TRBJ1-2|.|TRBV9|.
TGTGCCAGCAGCGTAGCTCAGGGGACCAACTATGGCTACACCTTC
CASSVAQGTNYGYTF
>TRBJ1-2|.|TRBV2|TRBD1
TGTGCCAGCAGTGAAGTTGACAGGGGGTATGGCTACACCTTC
CASSEVDRGYGYTF
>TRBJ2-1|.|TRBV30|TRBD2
TGTGCCTGGAGTGTACCCTCGGGGGGTCTAGCGGGTTACAATGAGCAGTTCTTC
CAWSVPSGGLAGYNEQFF
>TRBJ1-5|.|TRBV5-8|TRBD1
TGTGCCAGCAGCCCCGTTCGGACAGGGGGCTTGGGCAATCAGCCCCAGCATTTT
CASSPVRTGGLGNQPQHF
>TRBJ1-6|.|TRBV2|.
TGTGCCAGCAGTGAGCGGCTGCTAAATTCACCCCTCCACTTT
CASSERLLNSPLHF
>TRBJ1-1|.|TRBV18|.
TGTGCCAGCTCACTGAGAGGTCGGAACACTGAAGCTTTCTTT
CASSLRGRNTEAFF
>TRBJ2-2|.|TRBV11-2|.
TGTGCCAGCAAGAGATATAACACCGGGGAGCTGTTTTTT
CASKRYNTGELFF
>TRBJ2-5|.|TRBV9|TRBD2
TGTGCCAGCAGCCCGACCTCTAGCGGGTACCAAGAGACCCAGTACTTC
CASSPTSSGYQETQYF
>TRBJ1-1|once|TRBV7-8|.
TGTGCCAGCAGCTTAGTAACAGGGAACACTGAAGCTTTCTTT
CASSLVTGNTEAFF
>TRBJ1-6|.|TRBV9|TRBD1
TGTGCCAGCTCGGACAGGGCGAATTCACCCCTCCACTTT
CASSDRANSPLHF
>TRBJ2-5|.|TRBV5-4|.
TGTGCCAGCAGCTCCCCCGGCGAGCGGGCTGGGGAGACCCAGTACTTC
CASSSPGERAGETQYF
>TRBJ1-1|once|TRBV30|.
TGTGCCTGGGGACAGAACACTGAAGCTTTCTTT
CAWGQNTEAFF
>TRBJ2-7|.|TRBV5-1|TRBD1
TGCGCCAGCGGGAGAGGAGGACAGGGGACCTACGAGCAGTACTTC
CASGRGGQGTYEQYF
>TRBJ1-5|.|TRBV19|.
TGTGCCAGTAGTAGGCCGACAGGCGGTTTCAATCAGCCCCAGCATTTT
CASSRPTGGFNQPQHF
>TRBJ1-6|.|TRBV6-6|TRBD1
TGTGCCAGCAGTTATGTGACAGGGGTTTCACCCCTCCACTTT
CASSYVTGVSPLHF
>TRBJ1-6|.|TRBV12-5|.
TGTGCTAGTGGACAGGCGGGATATAATTCACCCCTCCACTTT
CASGQAGYNSPLHF
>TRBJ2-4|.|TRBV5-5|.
TGTGCCAGCAGCCTAGGGGCAGGGAAATGGGCGGTAGCCAAAAACATTCAGTACTTC
CASSLGAGKWAVAKNIQYF
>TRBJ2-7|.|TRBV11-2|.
TGTGCCAGCAGCTTGGGGGCCGCGGAGGAGCAGTACTTC
CASSLGAAEEQYF
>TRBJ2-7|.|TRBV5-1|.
TGCGCCAGCAGAGGAGCGATCCACTACGAGCAGTACTTC
CASRGAIHYEQYF
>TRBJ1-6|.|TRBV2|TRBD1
TGTGCCAGCAGTTCTAACAGGGGTGGATCACCCCTCCACTTT
CASSSNRGGSPLHF
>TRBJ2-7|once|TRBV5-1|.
TGCGCCAGTAGTGAGGCAGGGCCTTACGAGCAGTACTTC
CASSEAGPYEQYF
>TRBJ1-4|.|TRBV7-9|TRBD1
TGTGCCAGCAGCTTGCCAGGGGGCTTTGAAAAACTGTTTTTT
CASSLPGGFEKLFF
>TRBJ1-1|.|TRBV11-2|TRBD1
TGTGCCAGCAGCTTAGGTCGACAGGGGACTGAAGCTTTCTTT
CASSLGRQGTEAFF
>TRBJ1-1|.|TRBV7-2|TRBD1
TGTGCCGGAGACAGGGGATTGTGGACTGAAGCTTTCTTT
CAGDRGLWTEAFF
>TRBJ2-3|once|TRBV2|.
TGTGCCAGCAGTGGGGGGGGCTGGGAGGCAGATACGCAGTATTTT
CASSGGGWEADTQYF
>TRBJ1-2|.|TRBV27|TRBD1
TGTGCCAGCAAGGGGGCAGGCCGCAACTATGGCTACACCTTC
CASKGAGRNYGYTF
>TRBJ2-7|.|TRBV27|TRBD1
TGTGCCAGCAGTTTAACTGCCAGGGGGCACGTAACCTACGAGCAGTACTTC
CASSLTARGHVTYEQYF
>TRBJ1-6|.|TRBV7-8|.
TGTGCCAGCAGCCCCCCTAGGACCTATAATTCACCCCTCCACTTT
CASSPPRTYNSPLHF
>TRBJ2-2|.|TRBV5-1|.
TGCGCCAGCAGCACCGCCGGGGGGCCCAGCACCGGGGAGCTGTTTTTT
CASSTAGGPSTGELFF
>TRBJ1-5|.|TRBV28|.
TGTGCCAGCAGTTCCCTTGGGGGGGGGTTCAATCGGCCCCAGCATTTT
CASSSLGGGFNRPQHF
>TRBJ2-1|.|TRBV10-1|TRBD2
TGCGCCAGCAGTGAGACTAGCGGGGGTCGAAATGAGCAGTTCTTC
CASSETSGGRNEQFF
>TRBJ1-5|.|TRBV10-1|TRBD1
TGCGCCAGCAGTGCGGACAGGGACCAGCCCCAGCATTTT
CASSADRDQPQHF
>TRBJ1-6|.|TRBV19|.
TGTGCCAGTCGCCCTTCAAGCTGGGGCATAGGGAATTCACCCCTCCACTTT
CASRPSSWGIGNSPLHF
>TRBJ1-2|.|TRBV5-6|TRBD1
TGTGCCAGCAGCTCCAACCGGGACAGGAGTATGGCTACACGGGGCTACACCTTC
CASSSNRDRSMATRGYTF
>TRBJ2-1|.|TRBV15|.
TGTGCCACCAGCAGAGATAGGTCCGCGGAAGGGGGATTCTTC
CATSRDRSAEGGFF
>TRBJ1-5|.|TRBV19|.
TGTGCCAGTAGTTCGACTGGCGGGAGGAATCAGCCCCAGCATTTT
CASSSTGGRNQPQHF
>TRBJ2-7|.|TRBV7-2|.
TGTGCCAGCAGCTTACCAGTCTACGAGCAGTACTTC
CASSLPVYEQYF
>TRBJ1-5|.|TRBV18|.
TGTGCCAGCTCACCACCAGGGGGACGCAATCAGCCCCAGCATTTT
CASSPPGGRNQPQHF
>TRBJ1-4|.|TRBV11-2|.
TGTGCCAGCAGCTACTCCGGGAGGGATGAAAAACTGTTTTTT
CASSYSGRDEKLFF
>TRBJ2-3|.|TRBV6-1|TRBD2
TGTGCCAGCAGTGAAGCTGGCGGGGGGCGGAGCACAGATACGCAGTATTTT
CASSEAGGGRSTDTQYF
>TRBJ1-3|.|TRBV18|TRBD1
TGTGCCAGCTCGGAACAGGGGACTGGAAACACCATATATTTT
CASSEQGTGNTIYF
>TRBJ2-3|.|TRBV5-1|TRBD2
TGCGCCAGCAACCCCTACCGGACTAGCGGGGGAGGGGATACGCAGTATTTT
CASNPYRTSGGGDTQYF
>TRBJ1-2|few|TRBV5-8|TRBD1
TGTGCCAGCAGCTTACGGGACAGGGGGCTCCCGAACTATGGCTACACCTTC
CASSLRDRGLPNYGYTF
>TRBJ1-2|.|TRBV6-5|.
TGTGCCAGCAGTTACCAACCGACTTCTAACTATGGCTACACCTTC
CASSYQPTSNYGYTF
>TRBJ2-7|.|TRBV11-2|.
TGTGCCAGCAGGCCATGGGTGGGAGTACGGTACGAGCAGTACTTC
CASRPWVGVRYEQYF
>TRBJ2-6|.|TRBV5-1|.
TGCGCCAGCAGAAGGGACTTGGGCTCTGGGGCCAACGTCCTGACTTTC
CASRRDLGSGANVLTF
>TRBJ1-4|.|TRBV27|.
TGTGCCAGCAGACCCGACAGGTTTAATGAAAAACTGTTTTTT
CASRPDRFNEKLFF
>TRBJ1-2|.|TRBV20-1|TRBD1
TGCAGTGCCGACTCGACAGGGGACTACACCTTC
CSADSTGDYTF
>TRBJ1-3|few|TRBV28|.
TGTGCCAGCACCGAACTCCCCTCTGGAAACACCATATATTTT
CASTELPSGNTIYF
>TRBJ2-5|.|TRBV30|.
TGTGCCTGGAGCCTTGCCGGAGCCCCGGAGACCCAGTACTTC
CAWSLAGAPETQYF
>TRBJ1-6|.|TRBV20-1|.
TGCAGTGCTACGGTGCCCTCACCCCTCCACTTT
CSATVPSPLHF
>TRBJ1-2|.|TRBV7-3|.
TGTGCCAGCAGCTTAACTGCCGGCTATGGCTACACCTTC
CASSLTAGYGYTF
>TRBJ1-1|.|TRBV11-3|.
TGTGCCAGCAGCTTAAAGTCGGACACTGAAGCTTTCTTT
CASSLKSDTEAFF
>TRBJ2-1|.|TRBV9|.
TGTGCCAGCAGCGGACGAGGAGCCCGCAGCTCCTACAATGAGCAGTTCTTC
CASSGRGARSSYNEQFF
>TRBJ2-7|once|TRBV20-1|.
TGCAGTGCTAGGGGCATTGGCGAGCAGTACTTC
CSARGIGEQYF
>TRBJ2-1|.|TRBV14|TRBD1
TGTGCCAGCACCCGGGCAGGGGGAAACAATGAGCAGTTCTTC
CASTRAGGNNEQFF
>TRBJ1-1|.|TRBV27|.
TGTGCCAGCAGTTCTGACCGGTTCAGGGGAGGGCACACTGAAGCTTTCTTT
CASSSDRFRGGHTEAFF
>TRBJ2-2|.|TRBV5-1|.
TGCGCCAGCAGCTTGCTCGAGACTGCGAGCTCCGGGGAGCTGTTTTTT
CASSLLETASSGELFF